This TCR beta chain was sequenced for a study of blood T cell repertoires in COVID-19. On the study more broadly: Some COVID-19 samples were acute and others convalescent; all came from the United States, Italy and Spain.

In the authors' workflow: Estimation of nucleated cell counts relied on the amplification of reference gene primers. Clones were read by immunoSEQ multiplex PCR, and TCRdb kept only the in-frame ones, dropping some. The V and J calls and clone size were taken over from that table, and D and trimming were inferred from the DNA. The table has 120,000 to 150,000 clones, about 92% seen once. This CDR3 has 16 residues. J lost 0 bases, V lost 5 bases, and 5 bases had no gene match. Germline V lookup: CDR1 SGHTA, CDR2 FQGNSA. The rearrangement uses TRBV7-2 and TRBJ2-1; TRBD1 matches 9 bases. The sequence was obtained from a human donor in a cohort sampled during active COVID-19. Sequencing was performed on peripheral blood. The CDR3: CASSKDRGSSYNEQFF. CDR3 sequence (DNA): TGTGCCAGCAGCAAAGACAGGGGGAGCTCCTACAATGAGCAGTTCTTC. The entire variable domain, with the rest obtained from reference TRBV7-2 and TRBJ2-1, is as follows: GAGVSQSPSNKVTEKGKDVELRCDPISGHTALYWYRQSLGQGLEFLIYFQGNSAPDKSGLPSDRFSAERTGGSVSTLTIQRTQQEDSAVYLCASSKDRGSSYNEQFFGPGTRLTVL.